This TCR beta chain was profiled in a study of T cell repertoires in cytomegalovirus infection. Overall study context: Indicated by public TCR beta signatures were CMV infection and matching HLA type.

TCRdb re-derived calls from the reads in MiXCR, one entry per CDR3 protein. The sample has about 260,000 distinct CDR3 sequences, approximately 14% seen once. This clonotype was seen at least ten times. Its cognate antigen is unknown. Study results and caveats: In two of eight donors, the top clonotype was HLA-C-restricted CMV-specific. Summed public TCR beta family frequency identified CMV carriers bearing the relevant HLA.

Germline V gene sequence: CDR1 SGHTA, CDR2 FQGNSA. There are 16 residues in the CDR3. The ends lost 7 bases at V and 8 bases at J; junction bases unmatched: 12. This chain uses TRBV7-2 with TRBJ1-4, with TRBD1 matching over 11 bases. The sequencing sample was made of PBMCs. The clonotype was recovered from a human donor in good health (CMV status not recorded). Some clones in this sample may be carry-over from other donors' samples. As DNA, the CDR3 is TGTGCCAGCACCCGCGGGACAGGGGGAGGTGGGGAAAAACTGTTTTTT. Its translation is CASTRGTGGGGEKLFF.